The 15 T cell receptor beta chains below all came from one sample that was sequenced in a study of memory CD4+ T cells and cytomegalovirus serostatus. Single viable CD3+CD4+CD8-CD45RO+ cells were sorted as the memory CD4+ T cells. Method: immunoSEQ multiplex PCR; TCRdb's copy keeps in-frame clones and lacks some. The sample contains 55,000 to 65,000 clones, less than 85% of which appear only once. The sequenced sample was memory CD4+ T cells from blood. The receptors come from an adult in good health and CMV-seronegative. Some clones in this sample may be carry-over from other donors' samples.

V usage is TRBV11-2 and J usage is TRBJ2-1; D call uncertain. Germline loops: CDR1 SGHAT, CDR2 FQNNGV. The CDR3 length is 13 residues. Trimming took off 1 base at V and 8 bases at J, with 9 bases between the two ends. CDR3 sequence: CASSLGSADEQFF. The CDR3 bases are TGTGCCAGCAGCTTAGGATCCGCTGATGAGCAGTTCTTC.

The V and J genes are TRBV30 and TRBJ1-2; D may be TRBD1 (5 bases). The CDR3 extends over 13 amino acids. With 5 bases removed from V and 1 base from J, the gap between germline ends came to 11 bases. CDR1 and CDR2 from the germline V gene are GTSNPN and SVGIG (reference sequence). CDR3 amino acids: CAWEGPVNYGYTF. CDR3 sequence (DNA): TGTGCCTGGGAGGGGCCAGTTAACTATGGCTACACCTTC.

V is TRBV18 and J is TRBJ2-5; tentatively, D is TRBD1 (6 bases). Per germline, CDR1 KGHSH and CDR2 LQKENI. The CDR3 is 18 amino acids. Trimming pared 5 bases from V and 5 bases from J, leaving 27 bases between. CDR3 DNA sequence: TGTGCCAGCTCATCCTTTCCGGGACAAATCTCGGGTGGGGAGACCCAGTACTTC. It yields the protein CASSSFPGQISGGETQYF.

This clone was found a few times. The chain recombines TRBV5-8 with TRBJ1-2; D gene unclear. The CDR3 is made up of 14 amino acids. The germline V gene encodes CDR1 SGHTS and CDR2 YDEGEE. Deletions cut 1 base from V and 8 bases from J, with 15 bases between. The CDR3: CASSLNGRAWGYTF. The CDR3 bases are TGTGCCAGCAGCTTGAATGGTCGGGCGTGGGGCTACACCTTC.

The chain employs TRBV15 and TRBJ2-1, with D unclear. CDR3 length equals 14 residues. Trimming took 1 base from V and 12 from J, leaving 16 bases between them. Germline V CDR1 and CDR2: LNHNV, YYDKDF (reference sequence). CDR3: CATSRAGSGPVQFF. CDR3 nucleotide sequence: TGTGCCACCAGCAGAGCGGGTAGTGGCCCTGTGCAGTTCTTC. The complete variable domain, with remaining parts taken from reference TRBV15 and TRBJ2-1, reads DAMVIQNPRYQVTQFGKPVTLSCSQTLNHNVMYWYQQKSSQAPKLLFHYYDKDFNNEADTPDNFQSRRPNTSFCFLDIRSPGLGDTAMYLCATSRAGSGPVQFFGPGTRLTVL.

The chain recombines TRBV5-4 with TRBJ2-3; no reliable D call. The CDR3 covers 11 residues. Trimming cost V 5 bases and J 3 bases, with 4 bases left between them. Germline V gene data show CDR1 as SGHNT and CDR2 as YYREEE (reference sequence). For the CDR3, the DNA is TGTGCCAGCAGTAAAACAGATACGCAGTATTTT. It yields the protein CASSKTDTQYF.

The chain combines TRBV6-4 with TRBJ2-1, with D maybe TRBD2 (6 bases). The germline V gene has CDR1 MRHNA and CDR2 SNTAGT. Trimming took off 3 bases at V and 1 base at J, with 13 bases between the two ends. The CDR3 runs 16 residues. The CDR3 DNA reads TGTGCCAGCAGTGAACTAGCTGCAGGGTCCTACAATGAGCAGTTCTTC. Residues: CASSELAAGSYNEQFF.

The CDR3: CASSIRDSPYEQYF. The CDR3 DNA is TGTGCCAGCAGCATCCGGGACTCGCCCTACGAGCAGTACTTC. The chain is built from TRBV7-8 and TRBJ2-5; TRBD2 might be the D (6 bases). The J call is uncertain, as TRBJ2-7 better fits the DNA end. Germline lookup yields CDR1 SGHVS and CDR2 FQNEAQ. The CDR3 contains 14 residues.

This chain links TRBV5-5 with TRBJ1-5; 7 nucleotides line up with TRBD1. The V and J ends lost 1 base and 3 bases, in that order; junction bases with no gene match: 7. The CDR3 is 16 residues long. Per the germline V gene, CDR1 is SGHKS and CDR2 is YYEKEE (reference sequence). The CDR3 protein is CASSLWATGANQPQHF. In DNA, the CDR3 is TGTGCCAGCAGCTTGTGGGCTACAGGGGCCAATCAGCCCCAGCATTTT.

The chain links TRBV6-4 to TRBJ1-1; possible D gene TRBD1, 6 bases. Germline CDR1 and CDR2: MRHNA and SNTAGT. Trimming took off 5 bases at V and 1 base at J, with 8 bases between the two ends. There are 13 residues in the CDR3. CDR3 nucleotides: TGTGCCAGCAGTTTGGACAGGAACACTGAAGCTTTCTTT. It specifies CASSLDRNTEAFF.

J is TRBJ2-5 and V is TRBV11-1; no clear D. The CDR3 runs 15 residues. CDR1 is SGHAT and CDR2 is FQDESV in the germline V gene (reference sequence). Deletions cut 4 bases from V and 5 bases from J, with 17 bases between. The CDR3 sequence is CASSWGLSNGETQYF. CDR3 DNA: TGTGCCAGCAGCTGGGGTCTGTCGAATGGGGAGACCCAGTACTTC.

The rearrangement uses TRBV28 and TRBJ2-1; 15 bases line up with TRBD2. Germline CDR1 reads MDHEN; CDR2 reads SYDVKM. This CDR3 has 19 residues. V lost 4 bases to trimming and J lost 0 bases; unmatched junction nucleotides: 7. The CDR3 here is CASSSWTSGRGSSYNEQFF. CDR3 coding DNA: TGTGCCAGCAGTTCCTGGACTAGCGGGAGGGGCAGCTCCTACAATGAGCAGTTCTTC.

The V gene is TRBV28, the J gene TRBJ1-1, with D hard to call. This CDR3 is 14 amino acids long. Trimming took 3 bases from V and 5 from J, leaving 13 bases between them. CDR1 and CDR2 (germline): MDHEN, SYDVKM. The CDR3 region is CASSFSRTRTEAFF. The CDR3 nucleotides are TGTGCCAGCAGTTTCAGCAGGACGAGAACTGAAGCTTTCTTT. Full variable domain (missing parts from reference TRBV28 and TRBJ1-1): DVKVTQSSRYLVKRTGEKVFLECVQDMDHENMFWYRQDPGLGLRLIYFSYDVKMKEKGDIPEGYSVSREKKERFSLILESASTNQTSMYLCASSFSRTRTEAFFGQGTRLTVV.

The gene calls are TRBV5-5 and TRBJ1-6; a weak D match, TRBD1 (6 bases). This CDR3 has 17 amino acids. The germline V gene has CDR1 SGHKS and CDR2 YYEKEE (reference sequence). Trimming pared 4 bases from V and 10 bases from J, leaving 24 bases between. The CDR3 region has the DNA TGTGCCAGCAGCCCCGAACAGGGTGGCTTTTTGGGATCACCCCTCCACTTT. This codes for CASSPEQGGFLGSPLHF.

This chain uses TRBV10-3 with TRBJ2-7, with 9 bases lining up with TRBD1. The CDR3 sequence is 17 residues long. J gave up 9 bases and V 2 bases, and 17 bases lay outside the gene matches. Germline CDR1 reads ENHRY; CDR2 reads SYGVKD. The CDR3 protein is CAISEPSPGQGGLRQYF. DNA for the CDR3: TGTGCCATCAGTGAGCCATCCCCGGGACAGGGAGGCCTAAGGCAGTACTTC.